This passage covers 10 T cell receptor beta chains from one sample sequenced in a study of blood T cell repertoires in COVID-19. The table came from immunoSEQ multiplex PCR; TCRdb's copy has only in-frame clones and leaves some out. Altogether 650,000 to 800,000 clones are present, about nine tenths being singletons, with the ten largest covering approximately 0.25%. Sequenced material: peripheral blood. Receptor source: a woman between 18 and 29 years old with acute or convalescent COVID-19.

The chain recombines TRBV30 with TRBJ2-3; a possible D gene is TRBD1 (6 bases). This CDR3 region has 16 residues. V shed 0 bases and J shed 5 bases, with 18 bases lying between them. From germline, CDR1 is GTSNPN and CDR2 SVGIG (reference sequence). CDR3 sequence (DNA): TGTGCCTGGAGTGTAGGGGACACCCTTCCGAGAGATACGCAGTATTTT. Its protein product is CAWSVGDTLPRDTQYF.

The count of this clone is one. The genes are TRBV6-5 and TRBJ1-2; D is ambiguous. Looked up from germline, CDR1 is MNHEY and CDR2 is SVGAGI. V dropped 6 bases and J dropped 4 bases, with 18 bases sitting between them. This CDR3 region has 15 residues. The CDR3 loop is CASSYRGSLGYGYTF. CDR3 coding DNA: TGTGCCAGCAGCTACCGGGGTTCTCTGGGCTATGGCTACACCTTC.

Notes on this clone: Other DNA sequences in this specimen translate into the identical CDR3. The rearrangement links TRBV12-3 or TRBV12-4 to TRBJ2-5; D is perhaps TRBD2 (6 bases). With 6 bases removed from V and 4 bases from J, the gap between germline ends came to 12 bases. The CDR3 loop spans 13 amino acids. The CDR3 sequence is CASSLSGGETQYF. CDR3 nucleotide sequence: TGTGCCAGCAGCCTCTCCGGGGGAGAGACCCAGTACTTC.

With respect to this clone: An end of the junction does not agree with germline; a read error may underlie this. The CDR3 reads CTSSPPRDTTTEAFF. The CDR3 nucleotides are TGTACCAGCTCACCACCTCGGGACACAACCACTGAAGCTTTCTTT. The J gene is TRBJ1-1, the V gene TRBV18, with a weak D call TRBD1 (6 bases). The germline CDR1 and CDR2 sequences are KGHSH and LQKENI. The CDR3 contains 15 residues.

This clone was seen a single time. The chain couples TRBV27 to TRBJ1-1; D ambiguous. The CDR3 is made up of 18 amino acids. In germline, CDR1 is MNHEY, CDR2 SMNVEV (reference sequence). V was clipped by 3 bases and J by 1 base, with 21 bases between them. CDR3 sequence: CASSFSPILYAGNTEAFF. CDR3 DNA sequence: TGTGCCAGCAGTTTCAGCCCCATCCTCTATGCAGGGAACACTGAAGCTTTCTTT.

The chain uses TRBV19 and TRBJ1-2; 12 bases line up with TRBD1. Losses at the gene ends were 0 bases for V and 4 bases for J; bases not matched to a gene: 15. Germline V gene lookup returns CDR1 LNHDA and CDR2 SQIVND (reference sequence). The CDR3 contains 20 residues. The DNA of the CDR3 is TGTGCCAGTAGTATAGATACGCCAGGGACAGGGGGCGATTTGCGCTATGGCTACACCTTC. Translating gives CASSIDTPGTGGDLRYGYTF.

Comment on this clone: One junction end does not reproduce the germline sequence, and a read error may be involved. The genes are TRBV5-1 and TRBJ1-2, with 7 bases lining up with TRBD1. CDR3 length: 12 residues. The germline CDR1 and CDR2 sequences are SGHRS and YFSETQ. CDR3 coding DNA: TGCGCCAGCAGCTACGGACAGGCCCGCTGGGCCTTC. Its protein product is CASSYGQARWAF.

This clone was observed once. The rearrangement joins TRBV9 to TRBJ2-6; D perhaps matches TRBD1 (6 bases). Germline lookup yields CDR1 SGDLS and CDR2 YYNGEE. This CDR3 comprises 14 residues. The germline V and J ends were trimmed by 4 bases and 2 bases, with 7 bases remaining between them. The CDR3 is CASSSGAGANVLTF. In DNA, the CDR3 is TGTGCCAGCAGCTCAGGGGCTGGGGCCAACGTCCTGACTTTC.

This clone was counted between two and nine times. In the same sample, other DNA sequences code for this CDR3. The CDR3 DNA sequence: TGTGCCAGCAGTCTCGGACAGGGCACTGAAGCTTTCTTT. Translated: CASSLGQGTEAFF. This chain connects TRBV12-3 or TRBV12-4 to TRBJ1-1; 8 bases match TRBD1. Germline trimming cut 5 bases from V and 4 bases from J; bases unmatched to any gene: 3. The CDR3 is 13 residues long.

Concerning this clone: The identical CDR3 is also encoded by other nucleotide sequences in the sample. The gene calls are TRBV6-4 and TRBJ2-3, with TRBD2 matching over 8 bases. Germline V gene sequence: CDR1 MRHNA, CDR2 SNTAGT. The ends lost 3 bases at V and 1 base at J; junction bases unmatched: 3. The CDR3 runs 15 residues. In DNA form, the CDR3 reads TGTGCCAGCAGTGAGTCGGGGGGGGGCACAGATACGCAGTATTTT. It codes for CASSESGGGTDTQYF.